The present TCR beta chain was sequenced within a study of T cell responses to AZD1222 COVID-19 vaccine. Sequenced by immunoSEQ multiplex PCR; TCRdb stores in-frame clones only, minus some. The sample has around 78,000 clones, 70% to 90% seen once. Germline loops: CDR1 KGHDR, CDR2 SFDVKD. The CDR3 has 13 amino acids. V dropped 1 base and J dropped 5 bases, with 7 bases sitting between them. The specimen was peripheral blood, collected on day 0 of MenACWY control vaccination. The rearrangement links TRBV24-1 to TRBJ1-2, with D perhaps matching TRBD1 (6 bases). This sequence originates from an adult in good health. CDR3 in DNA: TGTGCCACCAGTGATTTCAGGGGATATGGCTACACCTTC. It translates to CATSDFRGYGYTF.